This is a list of T cell receptor beta chains from one sample in a study of blood T cell repertoires in COVID-19. Assay used: immunoSEQ multiplex PCR; TCRdb lists only in-frame clones, some missing. The table includes more than 300,000 clones, 87% detected once. Input material: peripheral blood. Receptors originate from a woman aged 45-60 years with COVID-19, enrolled during active disease. CDR3s include the opening cysteine and the closing phenylalanine or tryptophan. The D gene is left open where the match is weak. Size is omitted from some rows. Given values are once, few, many or a class for expanded clones.

TRBD2	NA	TRBJ2-1	TRBV5-6	CASSFRTSGSRDEQFF	TGTGCCAGCAGCTTCCGGACTAGCGGGAGTAGGGATGAGCAGTTCTTC
NA	NA	TRBJ1-5	TRBV5-5	CASSLYLVGPQHF	TGTGCCAGCAGCTTGTACCTAGTAGGGCCCCAGCATTTT
NA	NA	TRBJ2-1	TRBV18	CASSPTSNEQFF	TGTGCCAGCTCACCGACTAGCAATGAGCAGTTCTTC
TRBD1	NA	TRBJ2-7	TRBV5-1	CASSPPDRGLYEQYF	TGCGCCAGCAGCCCTCCCGACAGGGGACTCTACGAGCAGTACTTC
NA	few	TRBJ2-7	TRBV7-9	CASSLASHEQYF	TGTGCCAGCAGCTTAGCGAGCCACGAGCAGTACTTC
NA	NA	TRBJ2-1	TRBV18	CASSPPHTKREQFF	TGTGCCAGCTCACCACCCCACACGAAGCGTGAGCAGTTCTTC
NA	NA	TRBJ1-1	TRBV13	CASTNNGGRVNTEAFF	TGTGCCAGCACCAACAACGGGGGGAGGGTGAACACTGAAGCTTTCTTT
NA	NA	TRBJ1-1	TRBV30	CAWRTGKEGTEAFF	TGTGCCTGGAGGACAGGCAAAGAGGGCACTGAAGCTTTCTTT
TRBD2	NA	TRBJ2-1	TRBV5-1	CARGGLAGANYNEQFF	TGCGCCAGAGGGGGGCTAGCGGGAGCAAACTACAATGAGCAGTTCTTC
TRBD1	few	TRBJ1-3	TRBV19	CASSMGTGTSGNTIYF	TGTGCCAGTAGTATGGGGACAGGGACTTCTGGAAACACCATATATTTT
NA	NA	TRBJ1-3	TRBV21-1	CASSGTRTAGNTIYF	TGTGCCAGCAGCGGTACCAGGACAGCTGGAAACACCATATATTTT
TRBD2	NA	TRBJ2-7	TRBV30	CAWSGLAGVGYEQYF	TGTGCCTGGAGTGGACTGGCGGGAGTGGGCTACGAGCAGTACTTC
NA	NA	TRBJ2-5	TRBV20-1	CSAPRETQYF	TGCAGTGCCCCTAGGGAGACCCAGTACTTC
NA	NA	TRBJ1-1	TRBV12-3/TRBV12-4	CASSRGTEAFF	TGTGCCAGCAGTCGGGGCACTGAAGCTTTCTTT